This T cell receptor beta chain came from a study of Ad26.COV2.S vaccination and SARS-CoV-2 variants. Trimming pared 0 bases from V and 4 bases from J, leaving 14 bases between. The CDR3 sequence is 15 residues long. CDR1 is SGDLS and CDR2 is YYNGEE in the germline V gene. Specified treatment: 15 to 20 received Ad26.COV2.S at low or high dose, single or two shots; roughly 5 received placebo; per-sample allocation not given. On day 63 after the first injection, vaccine and placebo recipients gave samples. TCRdb's table, derived via immunoSEQ multiplex PCR, lists solely in-frame clones and lacks some. The table lists about half a million clones, around 89% of them singletons.

The source material was peripheral blood, sampled in a trial of Ad26.COV2.S vaccine versus placebo. The receptor was derived from a person aged 18-65 years who received the Ad26.COV2.S COVID-19 vaccine or a placebo. The rearrangement joins TRBV9 to TRBJ2-7; the D gene is possibly TRBD2 (5 bases). This CDR3 reads CASSVGSGSDYEQYF. In DNA, the CDR3 is TGTGCCAGCAGCGTAGGTTCGGGGTCAGATTACGAGCAGTACTTC.